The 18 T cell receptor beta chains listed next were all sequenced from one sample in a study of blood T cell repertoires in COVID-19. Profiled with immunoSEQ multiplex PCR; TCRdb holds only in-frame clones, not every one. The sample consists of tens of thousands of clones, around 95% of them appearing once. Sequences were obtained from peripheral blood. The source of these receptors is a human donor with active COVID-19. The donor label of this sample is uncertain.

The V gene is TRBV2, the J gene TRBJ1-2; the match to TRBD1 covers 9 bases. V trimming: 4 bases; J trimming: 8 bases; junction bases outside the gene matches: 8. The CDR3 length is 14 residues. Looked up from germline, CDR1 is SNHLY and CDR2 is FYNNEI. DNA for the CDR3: TGTGCCAGCAGTGGTGGGACAGGGATTGAAGGCTACACCTTC. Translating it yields CASSGGTGIEGYTF.

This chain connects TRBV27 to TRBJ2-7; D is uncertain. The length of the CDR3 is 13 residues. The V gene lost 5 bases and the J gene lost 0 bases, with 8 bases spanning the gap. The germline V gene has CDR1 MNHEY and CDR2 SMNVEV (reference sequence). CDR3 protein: CASSLTVSYEQYF. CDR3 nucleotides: TGTGCCAGCAGTCTCACAGTCTCCTACGAGCAGTACTTC.

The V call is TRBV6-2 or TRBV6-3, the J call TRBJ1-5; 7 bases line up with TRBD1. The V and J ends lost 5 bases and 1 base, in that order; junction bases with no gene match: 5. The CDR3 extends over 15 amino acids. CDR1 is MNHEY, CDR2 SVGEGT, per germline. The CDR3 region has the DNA TGTGCCAGCAGTCAAACGGGACAGAGCAATCAGCCCCAGCATTTT. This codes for CASSQTGQSNQPQHF.

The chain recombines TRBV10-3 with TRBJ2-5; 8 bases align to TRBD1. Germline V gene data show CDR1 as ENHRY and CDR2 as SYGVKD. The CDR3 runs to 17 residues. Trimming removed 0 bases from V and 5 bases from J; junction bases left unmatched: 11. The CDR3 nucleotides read TGTGCCATCAGTGAGTCGCGGGCAGGGGGCGGTTCGGAGACCCAGTACTTC. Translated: CAISESRAGGGSETQYF.

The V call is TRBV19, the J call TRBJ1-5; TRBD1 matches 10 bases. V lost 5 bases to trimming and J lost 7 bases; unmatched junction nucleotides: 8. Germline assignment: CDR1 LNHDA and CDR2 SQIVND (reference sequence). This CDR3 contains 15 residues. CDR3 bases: TGTGCCAGTAGTGGGGACAGGGGAATTTACCAGCCCCAGCATTTT. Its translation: CASSGDRGIYQPQHF.

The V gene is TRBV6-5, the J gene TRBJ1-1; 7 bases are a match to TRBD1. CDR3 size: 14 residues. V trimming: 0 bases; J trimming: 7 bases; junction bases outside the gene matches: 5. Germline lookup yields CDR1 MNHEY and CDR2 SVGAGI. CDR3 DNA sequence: TGTGCCAGCAGTTACTCAATGGGACAGATTGAAGCTTTCTTT. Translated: CASSYSMGQIEAFF.

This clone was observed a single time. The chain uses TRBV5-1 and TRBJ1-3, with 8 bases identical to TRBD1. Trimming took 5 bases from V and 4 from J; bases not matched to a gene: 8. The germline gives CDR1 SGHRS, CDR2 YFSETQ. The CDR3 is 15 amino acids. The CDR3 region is CASSSQGAGGNTIYF. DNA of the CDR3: TGCGCCAGCAGTTCGCAGGGGGCGGGAGGAAACACCATATATTTT.

The CDR3 DNA reads TGTGCCAGCAGCCCAGGACAGGGCAACTACTACGAGCAGTACTTC. This encodes CASSPGQGNYYEQYF. This rearrangement joins TRBV3-1 (or the pseudogene TRBV3-2) to TRBJ2-7; TRBD1 agrees at 8 bases. Germline V gene sequence: CDR1 LGHDT, CDR2 YNNKEL (reference sequence). V shed 4 bases and J 3 bases; nucleotides not matched to a gene: 8. The CDR3 is 15 amino acids.

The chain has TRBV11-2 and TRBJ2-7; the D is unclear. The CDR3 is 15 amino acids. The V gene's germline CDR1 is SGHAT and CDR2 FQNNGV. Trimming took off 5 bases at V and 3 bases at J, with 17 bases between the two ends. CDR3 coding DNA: TGTGCCAGCAGCCATTGGGCTCACGCGATCTACGAGCAGTACTTC. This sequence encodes CASSHWAHAIYEQYF. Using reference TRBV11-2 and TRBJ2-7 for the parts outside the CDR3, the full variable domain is EAGVAQSPRYKIIEKRQSVAFWCNPISGHATLYWYQQILGQGPKLLIQFQNNGVVDDSQLPKDRFSAERLKGVDSTLKIQPAKLEDSAVYLCASSHWAHAIYEQYFGPGTRLTVT.

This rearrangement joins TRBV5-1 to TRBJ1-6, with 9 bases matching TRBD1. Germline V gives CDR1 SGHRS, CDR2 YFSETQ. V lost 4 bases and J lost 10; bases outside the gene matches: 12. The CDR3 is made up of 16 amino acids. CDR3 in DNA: TGCGCCAGCAGCCCGAGTACCGGGACAGGGAGCTCACCCCTCCACTTT. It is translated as CASSPSTGTGSSPLHF. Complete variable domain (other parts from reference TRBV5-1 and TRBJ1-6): KAGVTQTPRYLIKTRGQQVTLSCSPISGHRSVSWYQQTPGQGLQFLFEYFSETQRNKGNFPGRFSGRQFSNSRSEMNVSTLELGDSALYLCASSPSTGTGSSPLHFGNGTRLTVT.

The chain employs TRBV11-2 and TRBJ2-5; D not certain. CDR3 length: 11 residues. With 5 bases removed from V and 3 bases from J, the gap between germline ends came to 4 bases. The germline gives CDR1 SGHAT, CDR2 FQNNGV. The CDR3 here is CASSIKETQYF. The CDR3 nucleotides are TGTGCCAGCAGCATAAAAGAGACCCAGTACTTC.

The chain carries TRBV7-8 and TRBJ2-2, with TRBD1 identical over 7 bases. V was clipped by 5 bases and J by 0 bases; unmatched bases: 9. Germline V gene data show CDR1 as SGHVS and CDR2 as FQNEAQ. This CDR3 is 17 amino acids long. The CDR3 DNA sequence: TGTGCCAGCAGCCTAGGGGGCAGGACCTCGAACACCGGGGAGCTGTTTTTT. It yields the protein CASSLGGRTSNTGELFF.

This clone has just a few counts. The CDR3 coding sequence is TGTGCCAGCTTACGGACCGGGAGCTCCTATAATTCACCCCTCCACTTT. As protein: CASLRTGSSYNSPLHF. The V gene is TRBV7-9, the J gene TRBJ1-6, with no clear D. Germline CDR1 SEHNR, CDR2 FQNEAQ (reference sequence). This CDR3 has 16 amino acids. The V and J ends lost 8 bases and 0 bases respectively, with 14 bases between them. Looking up the rest from reference TRBV7-9 and TRBJ1-6 gives the full variable domain: DTGVSQNPRHKITKRGQNVTFRCDPISEHNRLYWYRQTLGQGPEFLTYFQNEAQLEKSRLLSDRFSAERPKGSFSTLEIQRTEQGDSAMYLCASLRTGSSYNSPLHFGNGTRLTVT.

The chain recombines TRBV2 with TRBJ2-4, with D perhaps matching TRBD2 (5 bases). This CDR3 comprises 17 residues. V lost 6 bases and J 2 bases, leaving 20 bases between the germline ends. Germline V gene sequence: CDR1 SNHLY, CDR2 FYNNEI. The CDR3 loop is CASRDPSSRLSKNIQYF. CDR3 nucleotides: TGTGCCAGCAGAGACCCTAGCTCCCGGTTATCCAAAAACATTCAGTACTTC.

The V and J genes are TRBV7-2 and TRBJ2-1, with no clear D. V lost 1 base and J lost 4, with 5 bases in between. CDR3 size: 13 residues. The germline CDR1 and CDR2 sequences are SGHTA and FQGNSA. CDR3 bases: TGTGCCAGCAGCTTAGGCACTTACAATGAGCAGTTCTTC. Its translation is CASSLGTYNEQFF.

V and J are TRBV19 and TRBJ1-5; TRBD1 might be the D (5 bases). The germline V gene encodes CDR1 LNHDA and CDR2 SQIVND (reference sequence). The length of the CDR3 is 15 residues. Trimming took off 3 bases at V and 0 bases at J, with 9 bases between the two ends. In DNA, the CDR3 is TGTGCCAGTAGTATCCCGACAGTTAGCAATCAGCCCCAGCATTTT. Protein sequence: CASSIPTVSNQPQHF.

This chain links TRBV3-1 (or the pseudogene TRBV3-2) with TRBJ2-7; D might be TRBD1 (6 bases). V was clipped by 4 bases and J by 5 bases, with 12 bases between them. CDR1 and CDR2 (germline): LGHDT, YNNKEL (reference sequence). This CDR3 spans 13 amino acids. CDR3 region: CASSPWGLNEQYF. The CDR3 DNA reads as TGTGCCAGCAGCCCGTGGGGGCTAAACGAGCAGTACTTC.

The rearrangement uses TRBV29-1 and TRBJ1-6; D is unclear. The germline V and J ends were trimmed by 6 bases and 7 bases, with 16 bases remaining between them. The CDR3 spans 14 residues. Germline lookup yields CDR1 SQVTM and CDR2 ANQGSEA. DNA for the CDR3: TGCAGCGTGAGAGAGGGTCAGCAAAATTCACCCCTCCACTTT. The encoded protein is CSVREGQQNSPLHF.